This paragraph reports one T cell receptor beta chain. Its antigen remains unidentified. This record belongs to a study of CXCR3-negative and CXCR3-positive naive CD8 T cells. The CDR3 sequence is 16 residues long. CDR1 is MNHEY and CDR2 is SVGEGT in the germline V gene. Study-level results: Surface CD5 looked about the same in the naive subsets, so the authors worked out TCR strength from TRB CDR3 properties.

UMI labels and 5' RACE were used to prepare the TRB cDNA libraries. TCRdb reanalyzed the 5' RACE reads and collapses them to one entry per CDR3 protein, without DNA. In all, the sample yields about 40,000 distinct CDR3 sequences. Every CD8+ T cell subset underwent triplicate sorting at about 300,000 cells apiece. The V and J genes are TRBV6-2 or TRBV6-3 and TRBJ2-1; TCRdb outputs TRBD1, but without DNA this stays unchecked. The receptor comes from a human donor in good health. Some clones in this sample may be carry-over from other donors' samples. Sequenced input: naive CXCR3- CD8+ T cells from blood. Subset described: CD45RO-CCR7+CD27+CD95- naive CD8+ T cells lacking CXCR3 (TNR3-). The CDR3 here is CASTSLRGGAYNEQFF.